Described below is a single TCR beta chain sequence and its context. This record belongs to a study of blood T cell repertoires in COVID-19. Study in general: Acute-phase and convalescent COVID-19 samples originated in the United States, Italy and Spain. Nucleic acid was either cDNA or gDNA, and it came from T cells, B-cell-depleted T cells, or PBMCs.

The CDR3 is 11 residues long. V lost 10 bases, J lost 6 bases, and 11 bases lay in between. Germline values: CDR1 SGHAT, CDR2 FQNNGV. Methods used by the authors: Estimates of nucleated cell counts were drawn from the amplification of reference gene primers. The repertoire was sequenced with immunoSEQ multiplex PCR; TCRdb's copy has only in-frame clones and lacks some. V, J and clone size were drawn from that table, and D and trimming were deduced from the DNA. The sample includes some 400,000 clones, around 86% of them seen just once. The specimen was peripheral blood. This TCR derives from a human donor in a cohort sampled during active COVID-19. The J gene is TRBJ2-3, the V gene TRBV11-2; D may be TRBD1 or TRBD2 (5 bases each). CDR3 amino acids: CATRGADTQYF. Here the CDR3 DNA reads TGTGCCACCAGAGGGGCGGATACGCAGTATTTT. Filled out from reference TRBV11-2 and TRBJ2-3, the complete variable domain reads EAGVAQSPRYKIIEKRQSVAFWCNPISGHATLYWYQQILGQGPKLLIQFQNNGVVDDSQLPKDRFSAERLKGVDSTLKIQPAKLEDSAVYLCATRGADTQYFGPGTRLTVL.